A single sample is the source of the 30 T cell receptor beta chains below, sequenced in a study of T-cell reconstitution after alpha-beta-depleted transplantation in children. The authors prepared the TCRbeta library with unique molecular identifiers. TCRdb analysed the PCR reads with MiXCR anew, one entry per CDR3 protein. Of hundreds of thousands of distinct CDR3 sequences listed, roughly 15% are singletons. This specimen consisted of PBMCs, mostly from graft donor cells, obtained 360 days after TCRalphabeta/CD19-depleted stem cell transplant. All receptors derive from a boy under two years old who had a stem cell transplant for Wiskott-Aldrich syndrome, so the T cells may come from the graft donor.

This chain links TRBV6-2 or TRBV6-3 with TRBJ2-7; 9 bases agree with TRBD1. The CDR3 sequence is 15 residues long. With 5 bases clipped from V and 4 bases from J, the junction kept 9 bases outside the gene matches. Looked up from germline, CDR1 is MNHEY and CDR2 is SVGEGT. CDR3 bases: TGTGCCAGCAGTCCCCGCCGGGACAGGGAATACGAGCAGTACTTC. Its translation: CASSPRRDREYEQYF.

The CDR3 region is CASSQMIQGEQYF. The CDR3 region has the DNA TGCGCCAGCAGCCAGATGATCCAGGGAGAGCAGTACTTC. V is TRBV5-1 and J is TRBJ2-7; D is perhaps TRBD1 (5 bases). The CDR3 runs 13 residues. CDR1 is SGHRS and CDR2 is YFSETQ in the germline V gene. V lost 4 bases to trimming and J lost 7 bases, with 15 bases between them.

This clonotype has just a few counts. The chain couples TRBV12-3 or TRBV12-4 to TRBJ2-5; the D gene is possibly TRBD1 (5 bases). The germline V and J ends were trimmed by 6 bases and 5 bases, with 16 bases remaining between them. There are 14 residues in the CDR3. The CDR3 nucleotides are TGTGCCAGCAGCCCCAGGGTGCAGTCGGAGACCCAGTACTTC. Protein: CASSPRVQSETQYF.

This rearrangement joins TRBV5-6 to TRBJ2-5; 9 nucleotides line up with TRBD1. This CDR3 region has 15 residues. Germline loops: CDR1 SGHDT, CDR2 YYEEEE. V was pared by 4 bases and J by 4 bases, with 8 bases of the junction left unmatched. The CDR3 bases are TGTGCCAGCAGCCTTCTAGGACAGGGGAGAGAGACCCAGTACTTC. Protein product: CASSLLGQGRETQYF.

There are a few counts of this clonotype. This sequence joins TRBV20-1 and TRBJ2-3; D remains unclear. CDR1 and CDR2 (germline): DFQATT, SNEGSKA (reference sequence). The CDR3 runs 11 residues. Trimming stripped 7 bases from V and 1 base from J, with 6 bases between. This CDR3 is CSVSRTDTQYF. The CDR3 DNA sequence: TGCAGTGTCTCCCGCACAGATACGCAGTATTTT.

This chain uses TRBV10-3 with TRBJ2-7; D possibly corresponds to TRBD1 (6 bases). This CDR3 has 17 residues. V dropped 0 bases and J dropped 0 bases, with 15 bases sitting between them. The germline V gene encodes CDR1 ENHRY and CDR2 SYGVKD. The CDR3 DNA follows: TGTGCCATCAGTGAGTCGGAGCTCGGACAGAGCTCCTACGAGCAGTACTTC. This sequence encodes CAISESELGQSSYEQYF.

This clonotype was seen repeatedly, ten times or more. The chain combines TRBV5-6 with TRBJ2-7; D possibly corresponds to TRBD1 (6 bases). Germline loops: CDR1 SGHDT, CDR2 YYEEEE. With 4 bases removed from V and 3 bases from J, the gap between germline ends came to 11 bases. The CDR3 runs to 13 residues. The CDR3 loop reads CASSPGQIYEQYF. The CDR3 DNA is TGTGCCAGCAGCCCAGGACAGATCTACGAGCAGTACTTC. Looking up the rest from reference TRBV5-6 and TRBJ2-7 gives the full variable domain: DAGVTQSPTHLIKTRGQQVTLRCSPKSGHDTVSWYQQALGQGPQFIFQYYEEEERQRGNFPDRFSGHQFPNYSSELNVNALLLGDSALYLCASSPGQIYEQYFGPGTRLTVT.

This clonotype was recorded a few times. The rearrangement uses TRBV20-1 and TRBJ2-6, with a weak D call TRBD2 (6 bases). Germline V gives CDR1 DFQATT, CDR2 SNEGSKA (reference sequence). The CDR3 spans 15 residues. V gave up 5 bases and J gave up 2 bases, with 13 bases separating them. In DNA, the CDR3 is TGCAGTGCTTCCCGTCGGGAGACTGGGGCCAACGTCCTGACTTTC. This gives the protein CSASRRETGANVLTF.

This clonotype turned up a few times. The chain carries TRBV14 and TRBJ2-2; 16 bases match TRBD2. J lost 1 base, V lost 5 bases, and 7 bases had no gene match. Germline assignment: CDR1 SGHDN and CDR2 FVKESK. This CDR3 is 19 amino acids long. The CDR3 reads CASSSSGTSGRGNTGELFF. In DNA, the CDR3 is TGTGCCAGCAGCTCCTCCGGGACTAGCGGGAGGGGGAACACCGGGGAGCTGTTTTTT.

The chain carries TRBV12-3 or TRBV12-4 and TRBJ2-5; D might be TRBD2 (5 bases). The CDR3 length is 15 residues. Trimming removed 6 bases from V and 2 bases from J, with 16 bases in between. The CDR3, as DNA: TGTGCCAGCAGCCCCACGGGCGGGTCACAAGAGACCCAGTACTTC. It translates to CASSPTGGSQETQYF.

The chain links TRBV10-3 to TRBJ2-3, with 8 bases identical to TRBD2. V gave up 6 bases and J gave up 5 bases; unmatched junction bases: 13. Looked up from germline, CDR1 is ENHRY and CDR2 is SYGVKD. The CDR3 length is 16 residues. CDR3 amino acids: CAIRTPRAGGKDTQYF. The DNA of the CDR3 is TGTGCCATCAGAACCCCCCGGGCGGGAGGAAAAGATACGCAGTATTTT.

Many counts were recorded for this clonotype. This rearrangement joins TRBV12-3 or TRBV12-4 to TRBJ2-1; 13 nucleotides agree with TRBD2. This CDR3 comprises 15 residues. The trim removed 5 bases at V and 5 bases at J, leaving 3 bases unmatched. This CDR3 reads CASSRTSGGNNEQFF. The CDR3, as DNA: TGTGCCAGCAGTCGGACTAGCGGGGGTAACAATGAGCAGTTCTTC.

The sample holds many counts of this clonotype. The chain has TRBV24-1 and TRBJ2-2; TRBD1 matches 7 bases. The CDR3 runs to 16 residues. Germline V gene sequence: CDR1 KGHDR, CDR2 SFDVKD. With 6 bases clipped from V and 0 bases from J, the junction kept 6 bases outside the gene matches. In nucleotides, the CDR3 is TGTGCCACCAGTAGAACCGGGACAGCGAACACCGGGGAGCTGTTTTTT. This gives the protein CATSRTGTANTGELFF.

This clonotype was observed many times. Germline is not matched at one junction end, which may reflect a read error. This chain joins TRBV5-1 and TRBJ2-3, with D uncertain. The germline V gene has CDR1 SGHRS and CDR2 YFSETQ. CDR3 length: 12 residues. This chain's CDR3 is CASSLQTDTQYF. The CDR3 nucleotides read TGTGCCAGCAGCTTACAAACAGATACGCAGTATTTT.

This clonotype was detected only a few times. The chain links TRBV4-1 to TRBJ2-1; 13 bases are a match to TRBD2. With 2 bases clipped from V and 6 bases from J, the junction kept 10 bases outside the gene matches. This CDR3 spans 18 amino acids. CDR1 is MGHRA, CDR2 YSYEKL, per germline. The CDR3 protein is CASSQIGLAGVWRNEQFF. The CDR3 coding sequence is TGCGCCAGCAGCCAAATAGGACTAGCGGGAGTATGGCGCAATGAGCAGTTCTTC.

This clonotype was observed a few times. CDR3: CAIRSYYGYTF. The DNA of the CDR3 is TGTGCCATCAGGAGTTACTATGGCTACACCTTC. The chain uses TRBV10-3 and TRBJ1-2, with D unresolved. Germline V gene sequence: CDR1 ENHRY, CDR2 SYGVKD. The CDR3 contains 11 residues. V was shortened by 6 bases and J by 3 bases, with 5 bases between the two germline ends.

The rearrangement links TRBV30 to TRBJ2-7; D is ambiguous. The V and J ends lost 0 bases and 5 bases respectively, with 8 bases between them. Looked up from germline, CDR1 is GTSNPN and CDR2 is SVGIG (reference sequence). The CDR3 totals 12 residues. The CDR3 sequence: CAWSVFSHEQYF. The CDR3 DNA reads TGTGCCTGGAGTGTATTCTCTCACGAGCAGTACTTC. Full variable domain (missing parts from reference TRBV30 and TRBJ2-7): SQTIHQWPATLVQPVGSPLSLECTVEGTSNPNLYWYRQAAGRGLQLLFYSVGIGQISSEVPQNLSASRPQDRQFILSSKKLLLSDSGFYLCAWSVFSHEQYFGPGTRLTVT.

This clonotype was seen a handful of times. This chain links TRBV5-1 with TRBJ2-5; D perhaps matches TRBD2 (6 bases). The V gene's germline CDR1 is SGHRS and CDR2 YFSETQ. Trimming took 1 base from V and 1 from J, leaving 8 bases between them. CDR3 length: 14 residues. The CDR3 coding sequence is TGCGCCAGCAGCTTGTACGGGAGCCAAGAGACCCAGTACTTC. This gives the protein CASSLYGSQETQYF. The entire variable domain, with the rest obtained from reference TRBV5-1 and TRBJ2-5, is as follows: KAGVTQTPRYLIKTRGQQVTLSCSPISGHRSVSWYQQTPGQGLQFLFEYFSETQRNKGNFPGRFSGRQFSNSRSEMNVSTLELGDSALYLCASSLYGSQETQYFGPGTRLLVL.

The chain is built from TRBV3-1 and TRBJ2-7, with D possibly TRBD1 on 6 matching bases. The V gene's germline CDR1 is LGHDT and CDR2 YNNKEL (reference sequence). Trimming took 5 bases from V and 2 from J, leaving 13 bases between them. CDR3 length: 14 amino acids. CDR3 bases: TGTGCCAGCAGCTCCCGGGACACCACCTACGAGCAGTACTTC. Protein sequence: CASSSRDTTYEQYF.

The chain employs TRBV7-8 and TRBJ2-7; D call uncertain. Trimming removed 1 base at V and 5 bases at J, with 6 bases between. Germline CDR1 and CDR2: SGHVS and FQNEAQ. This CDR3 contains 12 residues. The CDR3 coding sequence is TGTGCCAGCAGCTTAGGTAGAGACGAGCAGTACTTC. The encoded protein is CASSLGRDEQYF. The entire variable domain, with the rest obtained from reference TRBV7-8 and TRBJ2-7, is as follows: GAGVSQSPRYKVAKRGQDVALRCDPISGHVSLFWYQQALGQGPEFLTYFQNEAQLDKSGLPSDRFFAERPEGSVSTLKIQRTQQEDSAVYLCASSLGRDEQYFGPGTRLTVT.

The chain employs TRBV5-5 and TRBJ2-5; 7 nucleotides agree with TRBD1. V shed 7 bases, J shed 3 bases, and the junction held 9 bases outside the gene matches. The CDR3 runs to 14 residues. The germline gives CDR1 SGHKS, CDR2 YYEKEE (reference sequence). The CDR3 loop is CASGFRGMEETQYF. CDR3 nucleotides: TGTGCCAGCGGATTCAGGGGGATGGAAGAGACCCAGTACTTC. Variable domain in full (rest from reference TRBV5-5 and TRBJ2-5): DAGVTQSPTHLIKTRGQQVTLRCSPISGHKSVSWYQQVLGQGPQFIFQYYEKEERGRGNFPDRFSARQFPNYSSELNVNALLLGDSALYLCASGFRGMEETQYFGPGTRLLVL.

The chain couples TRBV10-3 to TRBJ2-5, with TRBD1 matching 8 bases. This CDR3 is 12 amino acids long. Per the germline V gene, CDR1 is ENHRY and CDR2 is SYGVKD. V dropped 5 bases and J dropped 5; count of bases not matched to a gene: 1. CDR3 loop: CAISPGGETQYF. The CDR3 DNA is TGTGCCATCAGTCCAGGGGGCGAGACCCAGTACTTC.

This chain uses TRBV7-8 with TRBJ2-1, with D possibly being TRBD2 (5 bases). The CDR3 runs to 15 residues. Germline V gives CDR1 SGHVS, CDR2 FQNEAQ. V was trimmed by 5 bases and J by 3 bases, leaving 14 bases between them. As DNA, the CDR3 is TGTGCCAGCAGCAGGACTGACCCTTTCTACAATGAGCAGTTCTTC. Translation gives CASSRTDPFYNEQFF.

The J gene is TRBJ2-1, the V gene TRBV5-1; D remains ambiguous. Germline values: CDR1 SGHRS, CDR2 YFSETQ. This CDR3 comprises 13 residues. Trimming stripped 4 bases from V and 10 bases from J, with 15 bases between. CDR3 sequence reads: CASSADRGREQFF. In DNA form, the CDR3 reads TGCGCCAGCAGCGCTGATCGAGGCAGGGAGCAGTTCTTC.

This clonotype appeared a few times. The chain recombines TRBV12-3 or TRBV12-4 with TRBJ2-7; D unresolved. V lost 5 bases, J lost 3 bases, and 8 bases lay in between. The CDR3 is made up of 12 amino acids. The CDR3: CASSRSHYEQYF. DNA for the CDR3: TGTGCCAGCAGTCGCTCCCACTACGAGCAGTACTTC.

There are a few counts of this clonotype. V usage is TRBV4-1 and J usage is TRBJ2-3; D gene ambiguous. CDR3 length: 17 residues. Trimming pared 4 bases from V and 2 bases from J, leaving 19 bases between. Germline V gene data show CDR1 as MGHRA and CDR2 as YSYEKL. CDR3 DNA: TGCGCCAGCAGCCGGAACTTAGCTTCGAGTACCACAGATACGCAGTATTTT. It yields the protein CASSRNLASSTTDTQYF.

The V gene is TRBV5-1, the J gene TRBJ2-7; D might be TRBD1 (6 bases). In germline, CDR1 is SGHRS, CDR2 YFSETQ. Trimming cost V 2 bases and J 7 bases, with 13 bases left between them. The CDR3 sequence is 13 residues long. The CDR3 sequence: CASSFTGLGEQYF. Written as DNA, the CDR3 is TGCGCCAGCAGCTTTACAGGGTTGGGGGAGCAGTACTTC.

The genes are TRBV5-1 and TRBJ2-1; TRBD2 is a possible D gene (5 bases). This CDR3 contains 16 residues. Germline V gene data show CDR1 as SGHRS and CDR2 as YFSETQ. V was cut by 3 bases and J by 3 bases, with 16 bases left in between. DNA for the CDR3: TGCGCCAGCAGCTCGGACGCGAGGGTCTTCTACAATGAGCAGTTCTTC. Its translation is CASSSDARVFYNEQFF.

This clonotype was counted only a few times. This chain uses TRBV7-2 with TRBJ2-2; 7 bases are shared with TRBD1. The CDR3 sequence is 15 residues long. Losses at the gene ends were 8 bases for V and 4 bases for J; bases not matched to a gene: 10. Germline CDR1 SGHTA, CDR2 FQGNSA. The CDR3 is CASPTRGRSTGELFF. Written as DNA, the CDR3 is TGTGCCAGCCCAACGAGGGGGCGCAGCACCGGGGAGCTGTTTTTT.

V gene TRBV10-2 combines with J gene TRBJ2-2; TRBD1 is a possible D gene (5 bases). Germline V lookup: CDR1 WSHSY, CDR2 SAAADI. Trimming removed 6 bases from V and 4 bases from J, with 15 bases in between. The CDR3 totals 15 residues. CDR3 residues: CASRSDSDSTGELFF. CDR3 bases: TGCGCCAGCAGATCAGACAGTGACTCCACCGGGGAGCTGTTTTTT.